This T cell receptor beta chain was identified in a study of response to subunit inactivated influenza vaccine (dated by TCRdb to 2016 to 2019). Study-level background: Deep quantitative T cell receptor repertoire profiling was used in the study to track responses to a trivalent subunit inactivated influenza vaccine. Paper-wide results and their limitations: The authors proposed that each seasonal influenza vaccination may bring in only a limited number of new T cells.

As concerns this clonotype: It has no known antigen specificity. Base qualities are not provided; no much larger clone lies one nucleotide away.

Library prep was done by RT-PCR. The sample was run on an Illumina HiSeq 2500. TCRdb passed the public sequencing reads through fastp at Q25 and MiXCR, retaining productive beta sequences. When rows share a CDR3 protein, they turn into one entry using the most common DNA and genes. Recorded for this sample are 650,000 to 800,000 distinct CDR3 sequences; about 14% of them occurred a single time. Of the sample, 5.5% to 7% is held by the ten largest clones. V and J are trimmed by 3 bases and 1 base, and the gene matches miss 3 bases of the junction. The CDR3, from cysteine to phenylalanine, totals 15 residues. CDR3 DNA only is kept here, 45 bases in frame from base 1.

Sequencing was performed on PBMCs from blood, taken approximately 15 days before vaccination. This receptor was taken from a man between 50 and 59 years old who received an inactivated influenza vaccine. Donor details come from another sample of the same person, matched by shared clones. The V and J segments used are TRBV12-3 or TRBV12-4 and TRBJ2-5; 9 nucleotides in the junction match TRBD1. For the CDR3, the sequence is CASSLEGQGQETQYF. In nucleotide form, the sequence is TGTGCCAGCAGTTTGGAGGGACAGGGCCAAGAGACCCAGTACTTC.